This TCR beta chain was observed in a study of cytomegalovirus exposure and HLA in healthy donors. Findings and limits, study-wide: Some V segments, TRBV6-2 and TRBV6-3 among them, were indistinguishable and were therefore excluded. Trimming of TCR beta V- and J-genes showed a link, identified in a later analysis, to a missense DCLRE1C variant.

PCR used 60 Vbeta primers and 13 Jbeta primers. Per the authors' pipeline: Among the unique TCR beta chains that a later analysis counted, about 84 million in all, 10 million to 14 million were shared. This table comes from immunoSEQ multiplex PCR, and its TCRdb copy is limited to in-frame clones, with some not included. The DNA gave D and trimming, while V, J and clone size come from that table. The table includes tens of thousands of clones, roughly 64% detected once. Regarding this clone: No antigen is known for it.

Germline-derived CDR1 and CDR2 are LNHDA and SQIVND (reference sequence). The ends lost 6 bases at V and 7 bases at J; junction bases unmatched: 15. The CDR3 covers 16 residues. Sequenced input: PBMCs. The chain carries TRBV19 and TRBJ1-5; 7 bases align to TRBD1. The sequence came from a woman aged 40 to 50 in good health and CMV-seropositive. The CDR3 bases are TGTGCCAGTAGACACCGATATGACAGGGAAGGGCAGCCCCAGCATTTT. Translation: CASRHRYDREGQPQHF.